This TCR beta chain derives from a study of blood T cell repertoires in COVID-19. Study processing details: Estimated nucleated cell counts came from reference gene primer amplification. The method was immunoSEQ multiplex PCR; TCRdb's version includes in-frame clones alone and lacks a portion of them. V, J and clone size were drawn from that table, and D and trimming were deduced from the DNA. The table includes 200,000 to 250,000 clones, 65% to 90% detected once. The sequence was collected from a woman aged 70-85 years with COVID-19, enrolled during active disease. The sequenced sample was peripheral blood.

In DNA, the CDR3 is TGTGCCACCAGCAGGGAGCCGGGACAGGGGGCGCAAGGGGAGCTGTTTTTT. Residues: CATSREPGQGAQGELFF. The genes are TRBV15 and TRBJ2-2; 12 bases line up with TRBD1. Looked up from germline, CDR1 is LNHNV and CDR2 is YYDKDF (reference sequence). The CDR3 totals 17 residues. V was clipped by 3 bases and J by 8 bases; unmatched bases: 10.